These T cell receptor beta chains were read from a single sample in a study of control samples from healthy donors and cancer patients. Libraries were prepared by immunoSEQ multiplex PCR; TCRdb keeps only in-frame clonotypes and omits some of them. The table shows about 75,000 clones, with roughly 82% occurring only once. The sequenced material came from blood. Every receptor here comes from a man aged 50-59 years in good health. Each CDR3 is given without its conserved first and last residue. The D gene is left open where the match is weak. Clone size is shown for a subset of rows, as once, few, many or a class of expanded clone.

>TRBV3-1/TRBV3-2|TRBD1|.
ASSQDVGGASGANVLT
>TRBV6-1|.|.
ASSEQGNYNSPLH
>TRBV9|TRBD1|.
ASSVQGATNTGELF
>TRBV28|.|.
ASRQDPSYNEQF
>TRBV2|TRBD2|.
ASKREGSTDTQY
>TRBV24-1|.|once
ATSDTRQSHGYT
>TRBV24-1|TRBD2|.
ATSDLGGGANTGELF
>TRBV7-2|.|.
ASSLVRGETQY
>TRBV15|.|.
ATSPYTGFQPQH
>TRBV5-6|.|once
ASSLASNQPRRYSPLH
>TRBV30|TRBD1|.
AWSSGGQDQPQH
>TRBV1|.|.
TSSQDQAGVGTDTQY
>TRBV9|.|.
ASSPQTGYYGYT
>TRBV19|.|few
ASSIPATNEKLF
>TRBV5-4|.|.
ASSLRASGETQY
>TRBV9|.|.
ASSLGAYQETQY
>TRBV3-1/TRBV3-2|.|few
ASSQVGQNTEAF
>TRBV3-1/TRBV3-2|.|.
ASSQVSGNEQY
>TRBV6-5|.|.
ASTGFSEQY
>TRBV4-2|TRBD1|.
ASSQAVGQVPGYT
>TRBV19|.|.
ASTYRGFRGANVLT
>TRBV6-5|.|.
ASSSFGEGNEKLF
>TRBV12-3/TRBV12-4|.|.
ASSLAVRGGYT
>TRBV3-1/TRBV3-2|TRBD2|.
ASSGTSGVLVEQF